This T cell receptor (beta chain) emerged from a study of T cells expressing NK-cell markers. Study summary: One of the eight sequenced donors was seronegative, whereas the other seven were HCMV-seropositive. Overall study findings and caveats: Whether the expanded NKG2C+ T cell clones recognized HCMV remained unclear. There were a handful of donors in whom these clonotypes also led the CD3+CD56-NKG2C+ fraction.

The germline V gene encodes CDR1 MGHRA and CDR2 YSYEKL. CDR3 size: 17 residues. Remarks on this clonotype: As yet, its antigen is unknown.

TCRdb processed the 5' RACE reads again and assigns one entry to each CDR3 protein, with no DNA. This sample lists a few hundred thousand distinct CDR3 sequences; its ten largest clones have about 0.4%. The source of this sequence is a man aged 18 to 30 in good health. The chain carries TRBV4-1 and TRBJ2-1; the D gene TCRdb calls, TRBD2, cannot be checked with no DNA. The sequencing input was blood T cells: a sorted CD56 or NKG2C T cell subset, CD4+ or CD8+ T cells, or bulk PBMC T cells (not recorded which). This CDR3 reads CASSQGSAAGETNEQFF.